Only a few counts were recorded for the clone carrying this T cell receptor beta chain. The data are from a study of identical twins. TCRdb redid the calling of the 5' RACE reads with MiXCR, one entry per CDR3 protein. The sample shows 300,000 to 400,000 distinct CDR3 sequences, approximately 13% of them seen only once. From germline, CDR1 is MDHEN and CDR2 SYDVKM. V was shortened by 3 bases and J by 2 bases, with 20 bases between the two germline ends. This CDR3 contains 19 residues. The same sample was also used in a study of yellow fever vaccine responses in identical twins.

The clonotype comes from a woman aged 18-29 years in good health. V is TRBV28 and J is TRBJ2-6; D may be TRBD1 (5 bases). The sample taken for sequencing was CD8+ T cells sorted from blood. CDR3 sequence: CASSFPQDQGSAGANVLTF. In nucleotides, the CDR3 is TGTGCCAGCAGTTTTCCCCAGGATCAGGGTTCGGCTGGGGCCAACGTCCTGACTTTC.